The 19 T cell receptor beta chains listed next were all sequenced from one sample in a study of blood T cell repertoires in COVID-19. Profiling relied on immunoSEQ multiplex PCR, and the TCRdb table lists in-frame clones only, not all of them. The sample records 400,000 to 550,000 clones, around 89% being singletons. The material sequenced was peripheral blood. These receptors all come from a woman under 40 with acute or convalescent COVID-19.

The chain joins TRBV18 to TRBJ2-3; TRBD1 agrees at 8 bases. V lost 3 bases and J lost 0; bases outside the gene matches: 14. The CDR3 is made up of 19 amino acids. Looked up from germline, CDR1 is KGHSH and CDR2 is LQKENI. The CDR3 sequence is CASSPLRSRTGRSTDTQYF. CDR3 coding DNA: TGTGCCAGCTCACCCCTCCGATCCCGGACAGGGCGGAGCACAGATACGCAGTATTTT.

This clone was recorded once. This chain connects TRBV28 to TRBJ1-2; D possibly corresponds to TRBD1 (5 bases). Germline V gene lookup returns CDR1 MDHEN and CDR2 SYDVKM. Trimming took off 10 bases at V and 0 bases at J, with 12 bases between the two ends. There are 13 residues in the CDR3. Written as DNA, the CDR3 is TGTGCCATCGGGGGGGGAGCTAACTATGGCTACACCTTC. Translated: CAIGGGANYGYTF.

The chain has TRBV4-1 and TRBJ2-7, with 7 bases fitting TRBD2. The trim removed 1 base at V and 1 base at J, leaving 1 base unmatched. The germline V gene encodes CDR1 MGHRA and CDR2 YSYEKL. The CDR3 runs to 14 residues. The CDR3 here is CASSQGTSSYEQYF. In DNA form, the CDR3 reads TGCGCCAGCAGCCAAGGGACTAGTTCCTACGAGCAGTACTTC.

The gene calls are TRBV4-1 and TRBJ2-1; TRBD2 might be the D (6 bases). CDR1 and CDR2 (germline): MGHRA, YSYEKL. There are 14 residues in the CDR3. V lost 1 base, J lost 8 bases, and 12 bases lay in between. The CDR3 sequence is CASSQVSGGDEQFF. CDR3 nucleotide sequence: TGCGCCAGCAGCCAAGTTAGCGGCGGAGATGAGCAGTTCTTC.

This clone was recorded once. The rearrangement links TRBV9 to TRBJ2-7; 10 bases map to TRBD1. The CDR3 spans 15 residues. V lost 0 bases to trimming and J lost 2 bases; unmatched junction nucleotides: 2. CDR1 is SGDLS and CDR2 is YYNGEE in the germline V gene. In nucleotides, the CDR3 is TGTGCCAGCAGCGTAGGGACAGGGGGAACCTACGAGCAGTACTTC. Its protein is CASSVGTGGTYEQYF.

The CDR3 nucleotides read TGTGCCAGCAGTGAGAGACAGGGGGGAGGCTATGGCTACACCTTC. Amino acids: CASSERQGGGYGYTF. This chain joins TRBV6-1 and TRBJ1-2; 9 bases match TRBD1. This CDR3 is 15 amino acids long. Germline loops: CDR1 MNHNS, CDR2 SASEGT. The V gene end was trimmed by 3 bases and the J gene end by 4 bases; junction bases not matched to a gene: 6.

J is TRBJ2-2 and V is TRBV27, with D possibly being TRBD2 (5 bases). Germline V CDR1 and CDR2: MNHEY, SMNVEV (reference sequence). V dropped 8 bases and J dropped 1 base, with 20 bases sitting between them. This CDR3 is built from 17 residues. CDR3 in DNA: TGTGCCAGCCTACCCGTCGGGGTTTTGGGGAACACCGGGGAGCTGTTTTTT. This encodes CASLPVGVLGNTGELFF.

V usage is TRBV4-1 and J usage is TRBJ2-4; 9 bases are a match to TRBD1. V lost 2 bases and J lost 0; bases outside the gene matches: 2. The CDR3 runs 16 residues. Germline loops: CDR1 MGHRA, CDR2 YSYEKL. The CDR3 is CASSQRTGEAKNIQYF. CDR3 in DNA: TGCGCCAGCAGCCAACGGACAGGGGAAGCCAAAAACATTCAGTACTTC.

The chain employs TRBV5-5 and TRBJ2-7; 10 bases agree with TRBD2. This CDR3 comprises 15 residues. From germline, CDR1 is SGHKS and CDR2 YYEKEE (reference sequence). The V gene end was trimmed by 4 bases and the J gene end by 3 bases; junction bases not matched to a gene: 7. The CDR3, as DNA: TGTGCCAGCAGCCGTACCTCTAGCGGGGGCTACGAGCAGTACTTC. Amino acid sequence: CASSRTSSGGYEQYF.

V usage is TRBV14 and J usage is TRBJ2-3; 8 bases agree with TRBD2. CDR3 length: 16 residues. V shed 1 base, J shed 7 bases, and the junction held 10 bases outside the gene matches. In germline, CDR1 is SGHDN, CDR2 FVKESK. The CDR3 region is CASSQGWLAGIYTQYF. In DNA form, the CDR3 reads TGTGCCAGCAGCCAAGGGTGGTTAGCGGGGATATATACGCAGTATTTT.

The rearrangement joins TRBV9 to TRBJ1-1; TRBD1 matches 7 bases. The length of the CDR3 is 15 residues. V trimming: 2 bases; J trimming: 4 bases; junction bases outside the gene matches: 8. Per germline, CDR1 SGDLS and CDR2 YYNGEE. CDR3 region: CASSVTGFQGTEAFF. The CDR3 DNA sequence: TGTGCCAGCAGCGTGACAGGGTTTCAGGGCACTGAAGCTTTCTTT.

The chain recombines TRBV12-3 or TRBV12-4 with TRBJ2-5; no firm D call. This CDR3 is 13 amino acids long. Trimming shortened V by 6 bases and J by 5 bases, and 13 bases separated the two germline ends. The CDR3 sequence is CASRWILEETQYF. Here the CDR3 DNA reads TGTGCCAGCAGATGGATTTTGGAGGAGACCCAGTACTTC.

This clone was counted only a few times. The sample carries other DNA sequences with the same CDR3. The chain links TRBV14 to TRBJ2-7; no definite D call. The length of the CDR3 is 12 residues. Germline loops: CDR1 SGHDN, CDR2 FVKESK. V dropped 4 bases and J dropped 3 bases, with 7 bases sitting between them. The CDR3: CASSPHSYEQYF. CDR3 coding DNA: TGTGCCAGCAGCCCTCATAGCTACGAGCAGTACTTC.

This rearrangement joins TRBV2 to TRBJ2-1, with a tentative D call TRBD2 (5 bases). Trimming pared 2 bases from V and 14 bases from J, leaving 10 bases between. The CDR3 sequence is 11 residues long. CDR1 is SNHLY, CDR2 FYNNEI, per germline. CDR3 in DNA: TGTGCCAGCAGTGAACTAGCAACAGAGTTCTTC. Protein sequence: CASSELATEFF.

In its sample, this clone was seen once. The chain combines TRBV28 with TRBJ2-2; weak D call: TRBD2 (5 bases). The germline V gene has CDR1 MDHEN and CDR2 SYDVKM. The germline V and J ends were trimmed by 5 bases and 0 bases, with 13 bases remaining between them. The length of the CDR3 is 16 residues. The DNA of the CDR3 is TGTGCCAGCAGTAATCGGGGTGCCACGAACACCGGGGAGCTGTTTTTT. Its protein product is CASSNRGATNTGELFF.

V and J are TRBV14 and TRBJ2-1; D is perhaps TRBD2 (6 bases). CDR1 is SGHDN and CDR2 is FVKESK in the germline V gene. The CDR3 has 18 amino acids. Trimming removed 3 bases at V and 6 bases at J, with 24 bases between. The CDR3 coding sequence is TGTGCCAGCAGCCATGGTGGGGGAGGTCTAATGAACTCCAATGAGCAGTTCTTC. Its protein is CASSHGGGGLMNSNEQFF.

The V call is TRBV19, the J call TRBJ1-2; TRBD1 matches 8 bases. Trimming at V came to 10 bases and at J to 7 bases, leaving 11 bases not matched to a gene. The CDR3 is made up of 13 amino acids. CDR1 LNHDA and CDR2 SQIVND come from the germline V gene (reference sequence). CDR3 sequence (DNA): TGTGCCACCCGGGACAGGTACTTCGGTGGCTACACCTTC. It codes for CATRDRYFGGYTF.

DNA of the CDR3: TGTGCCACCAGGGGGGGGCAGCCGTCTGAAGCTTTCTTT. Protein: CATRGGQPSEAFF. This chain links TRBV24-1 with TRBJ1-1; possibly TRBD1 for D (6 bases). In germline, CDR1 is KGHDR, CDR2 SFDVKD. V was cut by 7 bases and J by 6 bases, with 14 bases left in between. This CDR3 is 13 amino acids long.

This chain uses TRBV2 with TRBJ2-1, with 9 bases matching TRBD2. Germline V gene sequence: CDR1 SNHLY, CDR2 FYNNEI. This CDR3 contains 17 residues. V lost 3 bases and J lost 2; bases outside the gene matches: 8. For the CDR3, the DNA is TGTGCCAGCAGTGACCTCATACAGCGGGGGGCCTACAATGAGCAGTTCTTC. Amino acids: CASSDLIQRGAYNEQFF.